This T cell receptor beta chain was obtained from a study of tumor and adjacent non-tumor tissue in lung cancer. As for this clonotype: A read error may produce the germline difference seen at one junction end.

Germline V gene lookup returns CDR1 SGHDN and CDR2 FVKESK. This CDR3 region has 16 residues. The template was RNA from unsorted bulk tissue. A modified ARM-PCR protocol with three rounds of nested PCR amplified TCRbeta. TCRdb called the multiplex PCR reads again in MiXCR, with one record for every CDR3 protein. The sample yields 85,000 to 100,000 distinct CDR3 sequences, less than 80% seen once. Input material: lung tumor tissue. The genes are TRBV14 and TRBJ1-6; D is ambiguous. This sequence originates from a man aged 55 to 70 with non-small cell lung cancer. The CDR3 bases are TGTGCCAGCAGCCACCTATTCGAAGGAAATAGTTCACCCCCCCACTTT. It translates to CASSHLFEGNSSPPHF.